The 16 T cell receptor beta chains below were found in one sample sequenced in a study of CD8+CD57+ T cells in acquired aplastic anemia. CDR3 and TCR beta VDJ profiling relied on a genomic DNA template. TCRdb fed the reads into MiXCR, producing one record per CDR3 protein. The sample lists roughly 420,000 distinct CDR3 sequences; about 70% were seen once. The sequenced sample was sorted CD4+, CD8+, or CD8+CD57+ T cells (not recorded which) from PBMCs. The receptors come from a human donor in good health, serving as a control.

The chain employs TRBV6-1 and TRBJ2-1; TRBD2 agrees at 7 bases. The CDR3 sequence is 14 residues long. The ends lost 1 base at V and 10 bases at J; junction bases unmatched: 7. The germline CDR1 and CDR2 sequences are MNHNS and SASEGT. CDR3 residues: CASSEVGGSREQFF. CDR3 bases: TGTGCCAGCAGTGAAGTAGGCGGGAGTAGGGAGCAGTTCTTC.

As for this clonotype: Relative to the germline gene, one junction end is altered; a read error may explain this. The chain combines TRBV14 with TRBJ2-7; tentatively, D is TRBD2 (5 bases). Germline lookup yields CDR1 SGHDN and CDR2 FVKESK. The CDR3 runs 14 residues. The DNA of the CDR3 is TGTGCCAGCAGCCTGGCGGGCCCACCGTATGGCTACAACTTC. It yields the protein CASSLAGPPYGYNF.

Comments on this clonotype: The CDR3 carries no conserved terminal phenylalanine or tryptophan, so it likely arises from a read error. The DNA is left out, because the CDR3 cannot be placed on it with certainty; the CDR3 is given as TCRdb lists it. V gene TRBV7-2 combines with J gene TRBJ1-5; the table's TRBD1 call for D was not verified on the DNA. Looked up from germline, CDR1 is SGHTA and CDR2 is FQGNSA. The CDR3 is 14 residues long, ends included. CDR3: CASSFGGNEKLLFV.

This chain connects TRBV10-2 to TRBJ1-1, with D possibly being TRBD1 (5 bases). CDR3 length: 10 residues. Between the trimmed V and J ends, which lost 6 bases and 7 bases, there was a span of 6 bases. CDR1 is WSHSY, CDR2 SAAADI, per germline. The CDR3 region is CASRGGEAFF. The CDR3 nucleotides are TGCGCCAGCAGGGGGGGTGAAGCTTTCTTT.

This clonotype has ten or more counts. The rearrangement uses TRBV6-2 or TRBV6-3 and TRBJ2-7; D is undetermined. From germline, CDR1 is MNHEY and CDR2 SVGEGT. The CDR3 sequence is 13 residues long. V was cut by 7 bases and J by 3 bases, with 13 bases left in between. The CDR3 nucleotides read TGTGCCAGCACCCGGACGGCCCTCTACGAGCAGTACTTC. This translates into CASTRTALYEQYF.

The rearrangement joins TRBV20-1 to TRBJ1-4; D remains ambiguous. CDR1 and CDR2 (germline): DFQATT, SNEGSKA (reference sequence). This CDR3 spans 14 amino acids. V was trimmed by 0 bases and J by 8 bases, leaving 13 bases between them. CDR3 protein: CSARDSVADEKLFF. The DNA for the CDR3 is TGCAGTGCTAGAGATTCGGTCGCGGACGAAAAACTGTTTTTT.

This clonotype was counted many times. The rearrangement uses TRBV30 and TRBJ1-2; D might be TRBD1 (5 bases). The CDR3 totals 15 residues. Per the germline V gene, CDR1 is GTSNPN and CDR2 is SVGIG (reference sequence). V was pared by 1 base and J by 4 bases, with 16 bases between. The CDR3 bases are TGTGCCTGGAGTGGAGGGGCGTCGCGTCCCTATGGCTACACCTTC. Residues: CAWSGGASRPYGYTF.

As concerns this clonotype: As the CDR3 is not closed by the conserved phenylalanine or tryptophan, this likely results from a read error. The DNA is omitted, as the CDR3 cannot be located on it reliably, and the CDR3 follows TCRdb's listing. The chain recombines TRBV2 with TRBJ2-3; the table's D gene call, TRBD2, was not cross checked with the DNA. A total of 16 residues make up the CDR3, ends included. From germline, CDR1 is SNHLY and CDR2 FYNNEI. CDR3 sequence: CASRAGIAGAAQSQCS.

This clonotype appeared a few times. A read error may explain this, as a much larger clone is one base away. V is TRBV7-3 and J is TRBJ2-7; either TRBD1 or TRBD2 may supply D (6 bases each). With 11 bases removed from V and 2 bases from J, the gap between germline ends came to 13 bases. There are 12 residues in the CDR3. Germline V gene lookup returns CDR1 SGHTA and CDR2 FQGTGA. The CDR3 sequence: CAWRGDPYEQYF. The CDR3 DNA follows: TGTGCCTGGAGGGGGGATCCCTACGAGCAGTACTTC.

The rearrangement joins TRBV7-3 to TRBJ1-1, with a weak D call TRBD1 (5 bases). Germline V CDR1 and CDR2: SGHTA, FQGTGA. V lost 3 bases and J lost 13, with 24 bases in between. This CDR3 comprises 15 residues. Written as DNA, the CDR3 is TGTGCCAGCAGCTTCTCCGGCGAGACAGATACGGAGGATTTCTTT. This gives the protein CASSFSGETDTEDFF.

This clonotype was seen ten or more times. The V gene is TRBV12-3 or TRBV12-4, the J gene TRBJ1-5; D remains ambiguous. The CDR3 runs to 13 residues. V lost 4 bases, J lost 3 bases, and 7 bases lay in between. This CDR3 reads CASSYGINQPQHF. CDR3 bases: TGTGCCAGCAGTTACGGGATCAATCAGCCCCAGCATTTT.

The gene calls are TRBV5-1 and TRBJ1-2; unclear D gene. The length of the CDR3 is 14 residues. Germline CDR1 reads SGHRS; CDR2 reads YFSETQ. V gave up 0 bases and J gave up 3 bases, with 9 bases separating them. In DNA, the CDR3 is TGCGCCAGCAGCTTGGCCCCGTCGGACTATGGCTACACCTTC. Encoded protein: CASSLAPSDYGYTF.

Comment on this clonotype: At one of its ends the junction is not consistent with the germline gene, which may arise from a read error. The chain recombines TRBV7-2 with TRBJ2-3, with 9 bases fitting TRBD2. Germline V gene data show CDR1 as SGHTA and CDR2 as FQGNSA. This CDR3 comprises 14 residues. CDR3 sequence reads: CASSVAGATDTQYF. CDR3 nucleotide sequence: TGTGCCAGCAGCGTAGCGGGGGCCACAGATACGCAGTATTTT.

This clonotype appeared many times. V and J are TRBV6-5 and TRBJ1-1; no firm D call. Germline V lookup: CDR1 MNHEY, CDR2 SVGAGI. The V gene lost 8 bases and the J gene lost 1 base, with 5 bases spanning the gap. The CDR3 extends over 11 amino acids. In nucleotides, the CDR3 is TGTGCCAGCGGGAGGAACACTGAAGCTTTCTTT. This gives the protein CASGRNTEAFF.

This chain uses TRBV30 with TRBJ1-2; 7 positions match TRBD1. The CDR3 totals 14 residues. J gave up 1 base and V 4 bases, and 6 bases lay outside the gene matches. CDR1 and CDR2 from the germline V gene are GTSNPN and SVGIG (reference sequence). In nucleotides, the CDR3 is TGTGCCTGGAACGGACAGGTCAATAACTATGGCTACACCTTC. It specifies CAWNGQVNNYGYTF.

The CDR3 here is CSAGRDRGQPQHF. The CDR3 DNA sequence: TGCAGCGCCGGCCGGGACAGGGGTCAGCCCCAGCATTTT. V usage is TRBV29-1 and J usage is TRBJ1-5, with 10 bases lining up with TRBD1. After removal of 7 bases from V and 6 bases from J, the junction contained 6 bases not matched to a gene. CDR1 is SQVTM and CDR2 is ANQGSEA in the germline V gene. The CDR3 covers 13 residues.